This is a list of T cell receptor beta chains from one sample in a study of technical replicates of blood from a few donors. TCRdb's copy holds only in-frame clones and misses some; the assay was immunoSEQ multiplex PCR. The data show 100,000 or so clones, with around 95% seen just once and around 0.21% held by the top ten. Sequencing used T cells isolated from PBMCs. The receptor source for this set is a human donor in good health. Each CDR3 is given with its conserved first and last residue.

J gene	V gene	CDR3 protein
TRBJ1-2	TRBV11-2	CASSLEDGPNYGYTF
TRBJ2-7	TRBV28	CASTGGGTVGNF
TRBJ2-3	TRBV7-9	CASSLASGGDTDTQYF
TRBJ2-7	TRBV27	CASSWGPSSYEQYF
TRBJ1-4	TRBV7-2	CASSLVSGSREKLFF
TRBJ2-7	TRBV13	CASSTQGSSYEQYF
TRBJ2-1	TRBV9	CASSAGLNEQFF
TRBJ2-2	TRBV2	CASSGRGGRLNTGELFF
TRBJ1-1	TRBV28	CASRQGKNTEAFF
TRBJ2-5	TRBV10-1	CASSDSSGKYQETQYF
TRBJ2-4	TRBV28	CASSFKAGTIAKNIQYF
TRBJ1-6	TRBV27	CASSWDTVSPLHF
TRBJ2-7	TRBV28	CASRSPGQGSYEQYF
TRBJ2-3	TRBV5-4	CASSLAGRDPDTQYF
TRBJ2-7	TRBV28	CASSFSTSGGDEVQYF
TRBJ1-1	TRBV7-9	CASSLEAGAEAFF
TRBJ1-4	TRBV6-6	CASSPEPVGEKLFF
TRBJ1-2	TRBV19	CASSLGQGDYGYTF
TRBJ2-7	TRBV6-5	CASSYARTSFLYF
TRBJ1-2	TRBV27	CASSLAGGSGYTF
TRBJ2-7	TRBV5-1	CASSPRAPGQGSYEQYF
TRBJ1-1	TRBV7-3	CASSAQGDTEAFF
TRBJ2-3	TRBV5-1	CASSTRTGTDTQYF
TRBJ1-2	TRBV7-9	CASSREGNYGYTF
TRBJ2-7	TRBV20-1	CSGGESYEQYF
TRBJ1-4	TRBV28	CASSPLGQGGEKLFF
TRBJ2-1	TRBV18	CASSPAGGQVISSYNEQFF
TRBJ1-5	TRBV18	CASSAGQGSGQPQHF
TRBJ2-7	TRBV6-5	CASRFGTGTSYEQYF
TRBJ2-7	TRBV5-3	CARSSREGFSYEQYF
TRBJ1-5	TRBV6-6	CASRSAGGNQPQHF
TRBJ1-2	TRBV12-5	CASGLVEAGVNYGYTF
TRBJ2-7	TRBV7-9	CASSLSSTGLGEQYF
TRBJ2-7	TRBV2	CASIIRTSAYEQYF
TRBJ1-1	TRBV27	CASSRGNTEAFF
TRBJ2-5	TRBV5-1	CASSLAHRGQETQYF
TRBJ2-6	TRBV5-6	CASSLQVGVLTF
TRBJ2-7	TRBV7-4	CASSPGGYGYYEQYF
TRBJ1-4	TRBV10-2	CASSESEGSNEKLFF
TRBJ1-2	TRBV27	CASSLISGTGSYGYTF